What follows are 16 T cell receptor beta chains derived from one specimen sequenced in a study of tissue T cells after allogeneic stem cell transplantation. Profiled with immunoSEQ multiplex PCR; TCRdb holds only in-frame clones, not every one. This table holds over 7,000 clones, approximately 50% found once. Time point in this sample: mouse harvest day 7 after allogeneic transplant. Each mouse received 10^7 T-cell-depleted marrow cells plus 10^6 splenic CD5+ T cells by tail vein. The sample comprised gut tissue. These TCRs come from a female BALB/c mouse given C57BL/6 T cells with graft-versus-host disease after an allogeneic hematopoietic cell transplant.

With regard to this clone: Mouse gene names apply. Read data end 1 residue before the CDR3 end; the end is taken from the germline J gene. This chain links TRBV29 with TRBJ1-1; perhaps TRBD1 as D (6 bases). The CDR3 loop spans 15 amino acids. Germline CDR1 is MSHET and CDR2 is SYDVDS. The V and J ends lost 3 bases and 1 base respectively, with 12 bases between them. The CDR3 loop is CASSFLQGRNTEVFF. Incomplete CDR3 DNA: TGTGCTAGCAGTTTTTTACAGGGTCGGAACACAGAAGTCTTC.

A remark on this clone: Mouse gene names and germline throughout. The read ends 1 residue early relative to the CDR3; the germline J gene fills the gap. The V call is TRBV15, the J call TRBJ1-6, with TRBD1 matching over 9 bases. TRBJ1-6 has ORF status, its function being uncertain. Germline values: CDR1 SGHND, CDR2 FRSKSL. V lost 5 bases to trimming and J lost 6 bases; unmatched junction nucleotides: 2. The CDR3 totals 14 residues. CDR3 sequence: CASSRTGANSPLYF. The covered CDR3 bases are TGTGCCAGCAGTCGGACAGGGGCTAATTCGCCCCTCTAC.

Only a few counts were recorded for this clone. Gene names follow the mouse nomenclature. Sequencing ends 1 residue short of the CDR3 end; the germline J gene provides the rest. This chain joins TRBV17 and TRBJ2-5; 10 nucleotides align to TRBD2. The CDR3 is 16 amino acids. Germline trimming cut 2 bases from V and 1 base from J; bases unmatched to any gene: 3. Germline lookup yields CDR1 MNHDT and CDR2 YYDKIL. This CDR3 is CASSRTWGGDQDTQYF. Partial CDR3 DNA: TGTGCTAGCAGTAGAACCTGGGGGGGCGACCAAGACACCCAGTAC.

In regard to this clone: Mouse gene names and germline throughout. Read coverage stops 1 residue before the CDR3 terminus; the germline J gene supplies the remainder. The rearrangement joins TRBV12-1 to TRBJ2-3; a weak D match, TRBD2 (6 bases). V shed 3 bases and J shed 0 bases, with 12 bases lying between them. The V gene's germline CDR1 is SGHSN and CDR2 HYEKVE. This CDR3 contains 15 residues. Partial CDR3 DNA: TGTGCCAGCTCTTTAGACTGGACTAGTGCAGAAACGCTGTAT. This codes for CASSLDWTSAETLY. The full CDR3 reads CASSLDWTSAETLYF. Together with reference TRBV12-1 and TRBJ2-3, the CDR3 gives the full variable domain: DSGVVQSPRHIIKEKGGRSVLTCIPISGHSNVVWYQQTLGKELKFLIQHYEKVERDKGFLPSRFSVQQFDDYHSEMNMSALELEDSAMYFCASSLDWTSAETLYFGSGTRLTVL.

With respect to this clone: Genes and germline come from the mouse. Read sequence stops 1 residue before the CDR3 end, and the germline J gene provides the missing end. This chain links TRBV23 with TRBJ1-3; TRBD1 is taken as the D call from the table, unchecked against the DNA. Germline-derived CDR1 and CDR2 are KGHTA and FQNQQP. The CDR3 runs to 13 residues. The CDR3 DNA, read in part, is TGCTCCAACAAGACAATTTCTGGAAATACGCTCTAT. Translating gives CSNKTISGNTLY. The full-length CDR3 reads as CSNKTISGNTLYF.

With respect to this clone: Gene and germline names: mouse. The CDR3 end is not reached by the read, which stops 1 residue before it; the germline J gene fills it in. The chain carries TRBV23 and TRBJ1-4; the DNA was not used to check the table's D call, TRBD1. This CDR3 comprises 16 residues. CDR1 is KGHTA and CDR2 is FQNQQP in the germline V gene. This CDR3 is CSSSQSIGGSNERLFF. The covered CDR3 bases are TGCTCCAGCAGTCAATCCATAGGGGGTTCCAACGAAAGATTATTT.

A remark on this clone: Any gene name here is a mouse gene name. The read gets to within 1 residue of the CDR3 end, and the germline J gene fills in the rest. The chain combines TRBV29 with TRBJ2-1, with 7 bases that match TRBD1. The CDR3 runs to 13 residues. The V segment lost 6 bases and the J segment 6 bases; nucleotides outside the gene matches: 5. Germline values: CDR1 MSHET, CDR2 SYDVDS. The CDR3 DNA, read in part, is TGTGCTAGCAGCCCAGGGACAGCTGCTGAGCAGTTC. Protein sequence: CASSPGTAAEQF. The entire CDR3 protein reads CASSPGTAAEQFF.

This clone is labeled as medium-sized (0.01 to 0.1%). These gene names are mouse names. Coverage ceases 1 residue before the CDR3 finishes, and the germline J gene fills in the end. This chain uses TRBV23 with TRBJ2-7; TRBD1 is the table's D call, not checked against the DNA. Germline loops: CDR1 KGHTA, CDR2 FQNQQP. The CDR3 has 12 amino acids. The part of the CDR3 DNA that was read is TGCTCCAGCAGTATGGACAACTATGAACAGTAC. The encoded protein is CSSSMDNYEQY. The entire CDR3 protein is CSSSMDNYEQYF.

Comment on this clone: Genes and germline come from the mouse. The DNA ends 1 residue before the CDR3 does, and the rest of the CDR3 is filled in from the germline J gene. The chain couples TRBV3 to TRBJ2-7; D call uncertain. Germline-derived CDR1 and CDR2 are SNHLY and FYNGKV (reference sequence). Trimming removed 4 bases from V and 4 bases from J, with 11 bases in between. The CDR3 is made up of 13 amino acids. The CDR3 spells CASSSPWEYEQYF. CDR3 DNA, as far as it was read: TGTGCCAGCAGCTCCCCGTGGGAGTATGAACAGTAC.

Note on this clone: Gene labels here are mouse ones. The read stops 1 residue short of the end of the CDR3; the missing end is completed from the germline J gene. V and J are TRBV20 and TRBJ1-1, with 7 nucleotides matching TRBD1. The CDR3 runs 13 residues. J gave up 4 bases and V 2 bases, and 4 bases lay outside the gene matches. Germline V gene data show CDR1 as GFQATS and CDR2 as STVNSAI. Incomplete CDR3 DNA: TGTGGTGCTAGGACAGGGGAGGGCACAGAAGTCTTC. Protein product: CGARTGEGTEVF. The whole CDR3 region reads CGARTGEGTEVFF.

In this sample, this clone is medium-sized. Mouse gene names and germline throughout. The missing CDR3 end, 1 residue past where the read stops, is filled in from the germline J gene. J is TRBJ2-5 and V is TRBV12-2; 7 nucleotides align to TRBD1. The germline V gene has CDR1 SGHLS and CDR2 HYDKME. Unmatched junction bases numbered 6, after V lost 2 bases and J lost 8 bases. The CDR3 has 13 residues. The sequenced CDR3 bases are TGTGCCAGCTCTCCCACAGGGGAGGGCACCCAGTAC. Protein product: CASSPTGEGTQY. The complete CDR3 sequence is CASSPTGEGTQYF.

This clone has a handful of counts. Gene names and germline refer to mouse. Read coverage stops 1 residue before the CDR3 terminus; the germline J gene supplies the remainder. This chain links TRBV16 with TRBJ2-7; D is undetermined. The CDR3 extends over 12 amino acids. Germline CDR1 is SGHSA and CDR2 is FRNQAP. V dropped 0 bases and J dropped 4 bases, with 4 bases sitting between them. CDR3 bases read: TGTGCAAGCAGCTTAGAGAGATATGAACAGTAC. Its protein is CASSLERYEQY. The complete CDR3 protein is CASSLERYEQYF.

In this sample, this clone turned up a few times. All gene names here are mouse names. The observed sequence ends 1 residue before the CDR3 terminus, with the missing tail filled in from the germline J gene. The J gene is TRBJ2-3, the V gene TRBV1; possible D gene TRBD2, 6 bases. Trimming stripped 3 bases from V and 0 bases from J, with 10 bases between. CDR3 length: 15 amino acids. Germline V lookup: CDR1 NSQYPW, CDR2 LRSPGD (reference sequence). CDR3 bases read: TGCACCTGCAGTGCCCTGGGGTCTAGTGCAGAAACGCTGTAT. As protein: CTCSALGSSAETLY. The whole CDR3 protein is CTCSALGSSAETLYF. Looking up the rest from reference TRBV1 and TRBJ2-3 gives the full variable domain: VTLLEQNPRWRLVPRGQAVNLRCILKNSQYPWMSWYQQDLQKQLQWLFTLRSPGDKEVKSLPGADYLATRVTDTELRLQVANMSQGRTLYCTCSALGSSAETLYFGSGTRLTVL.

This clone was observed a few times. All gene names here are mouse names. The read is 1 residue too short to cover the CDR3 end, so that end is filled in from the germline J gene. The chain is built from TRBV16 and TRBJ2-5; tentative D call: TRBD2 (7 bases). Trimming took 3 bases from V and 2 from J, leaving 9 bases between them. Germline V lookup: CDR1 SGHSA, CDR2 FRNQAP. The CDR3 loop spans 14 amino acids. Partial CDR3 DNA: TGTGCAAGCAGCTTTTGGGGGGCCCAAGACACCCAGTAC. Translating gives CASSFWGAQDTQY. The CDR3 as a whole reads CASSFWGAQDTQYF.

Of note for this clone: Mouse germline and gene names are used. CDR3 DNA (partial): TGCTCCAGCAGTCAAAATTCTGCAGAAACGCTGTAT. The encoded protein is CSSSQNSAETLY. The complete CDR3 reads CSSSQNSAETLYF. V is TRBV23 and J is TRBJ2-3. The DNA ends 1 residue before the CDR3 does, and the rest of the CDR3 is filled in from the germline J gene. CDR3 length: 13 amino acids. Germline lookup yields CDR1 KGHTA and CDR2 FQNQQP.

Regarding this clone: Gene names denote mouse genes. Coverage ceases 1 residue before the CDR3 finishes, and the germline J gene fills in the end. The chain employs TRBV26 and TRBJ2-1; possible D gene TRBD1, 6 bases. This CDR3 has 14 residues. Germline loops: CDR1 KGHPV, CDR2 FQNQEV (reference sequence). V was clipped by 6 bases and J by 0 bases, with 9 bases between them. The CDR3 sequence is CASSRGYNYAEQFF. The part of the CDR3 DNA that was read is TGTGCCAGCAGCAGGGGTTATAACTATGCTGAGCAGTTC.